This T cell receptor (beta chain) was found in a study of T cell changes during pregnancy in multiple sclerosis. The V gene end was trimmed by 6 bases and the J gene end by 6 bases; junction bases not matched to a gene: 8. Germline V gene data show CDR1 as SEHNR and CDR2 as FQNEAQ (reference sequence). This CDR3 spans 14 amino acids. The table came from immunoSEQ multiplex PCR; TCRdb's copy has only in-frame clones and leaves some out. The data hold about 80,000 clones, with 94% observed a single time. This specimen consisted of peripheral blood, obtained in the second trimester of pregnancy. The clonotype comes from a female donor in good health, enrolled as a control in a pregnancy study. The chain carries TRBV7-9 and TRBJ1-2; 9 nucleotides line up with TRBD1. CDR3 nucleotides: TGTGCCAGCAGTCTTACAGGGGGCTCAGATGGCTACACCTTC. It codes for CASSLTGGSDGYTF.